The rows below give T cell receptor beta chains drawn from one sample of a study of blood T cells in healthy people across ages. Each CDR3 protein is one row after TCRdb ran MiXCR on the 5' RACE reads. The sample includes 800,000 or so distinct CDR3 sequences, more than 20% of them seen just once. These records were also assigned to another study, of T cells of mothers and their children.

Sequencing used blood. The receptors stem from a boy between 10 and 17 years old in good health. The CDR3 runs from the conserved cysteine through the conserved F or W. The D gene is left open where the match is weak. Rows give clone size only sometimes, using once, few, many, or a class for an expanded clone.

v_gene,j_gene,d_gene,abundance,CDR3aa,CDR3nt
TRBV9,TRBJ2-3,.,few,CASSVDFGSYTDTQYF,TGTGCCAGCAGTGTAGATTTTGGCTCCTACACAGATACGCAGTATTTT
TRBV5-1,TRBJ2-5,.,few,CASSLAEGDQETQYF,TGCGCCAGCAGCTTGGCGGAGGGGGATCAAGAGACCCAGTACTTC
TRBV5-1,TRBJ2-7,.,few,CASSLEGQPGYEQYF,TGCGCCAGCAGCTTGGAGGGTCAGCCGGGCTACGAGCAGTACTTC
TRBV19,TRBJ2-1,.,.,CASRSFGGSSYNERFF,TGTGCCAGTAGGTCCTTTGGGGGCAGCTCCTACAATGAGCGGTTCTTC
TRBV6-6,TRBJ1-2,TRBD1,.,CASRPPPGQGPYGYTF,TGTGCCAGCAGACCTCCACCGGGACAGGGACCCTATGGCTACACCTTC
TRBV2,TRBJ1-5,TRBD1,few,CASAGQANQPQHF,TGTGCCAGCGCAGGACAGGCCAATCAGCCCCAGCATTTT
TRBV7-2,TRBJ1-4,TRBD1,.,CASSYRDRDGKLFF,TGTGCCAGCAGCTACCGGGACAGGGATGGAAAACTGTTTTTT
TRBV9,TRBJ2-7,TRBD2,.,CASSVGSSGKFYEQYF,TGTGCCAGCAGCGTAGGGTCTAGCGGGAAATTCTACGAGCAGTACTTC
TRBV11-2,TRBJ2-2,.,once,CASRPLPRGGNTGELFF,TGTGCCAGCCGCCCCTTGCCCAGGGGGGGGAACACCGGGGAGCTGTTTTTT
TRBV20-1,TRBJ2-1,.,few,CSAKGPYNEQFF,TGCAGTGCTAAGGGACCCTACAATGAGCAGTTCTTC
TRBV12-3/TRBV12-4,TRBJ1-1,TRBD1,.,CASSPRQGIRANTEAFF,TGTGCCAGCAGTCCGCGACAGGGAATACGGGCGAACACTGAAGCTTTCTTT
TRBV29-1,TRBJ2-7,.,few,CSALSGDNYEQYF,TGCAGCGCCCTAAGTGGGGACAACTACGAGCAGTACTTC
TRBV20-1,TRBJ2-3,TRBD2,.,CSAALSGGASDTQYF,TGCAGTGCCGCCCTTAGCGGGGGGGCCTCAGATACGCAGTATTTT
TRBV15,TRBJ1-5,TRBD1,few,CATSRRGGQGGGNQPQHF,TGTGCCACCAGCCGAAGGGGGGGCCAGGGGGGTGGCAATCAGCCCCAGCATTTT
TRBV27,TRBJ2-5,TRBD2,few,CASSSRLAGVETQYF,TGTGCCAGCAGTTCCAGACTAGCGGGAGTGGAGACCCAGTACTTC
TRBV10-3,TRBJ2-1,.,few,CAISDVVEQFF,TGTGCCATCAGTGATGTTGTTGAGCAGTTCTTC
TRBV28,TRBJ2-7,.,.,CASSLGEPYEQYF,TGTGCCAGCAGTTTAGGCGAGCCCTACGAGCAGTACTTC